Listed below are T cell receptor beta chains from one sample, sequenced in a study of blood T cell repertoires in COVID-19. TCRdb keeps only in-frame clones here, not all; method: immunoSEQ multiplex PCR. The sample has around 99,000 clones, about 78% seen once. The sequenced sample consisted of peripheral blood. All receptors come from a human donor in a cohort sampled during active or convalescent COVID-19. Both conserved end residues are part of each CDR3. D genes are given only for firm matches. Only some rows state a clone size, as once, few, many or a class for expanded clones.

v_gene	abundance	j_gene	d_gene	CDR3aa	CDR3nt
TRBV28	-	TRBJ1-4	TRBD1	CASRPPGTGNEKLFF	TGTGCCAGCAGGCCACCCGGGACAGGGAATGAAAAACTGTTTTTT
TRBV28	-	TRBJ1-6	TRBD1	CASRTGQGKSPLHF	TGTGCCAGCAGGACGGGACAGGGGAAATCACCCCTCCACTTT
TRBV18	-	TRBJ1-1	-	CASSPGFSRQLNTEAFF	TGTGCCAGCTCACCAGGGTTTTCGAGACAGTTGAACACTGAAGCTTTCTTT
TRBV11-2	-	TRBJ2-2	TRBD2	CASSPGTSGGFRYTGELFF	TGTGCCAGCAGCCCTGGGACTAGCGGGGGATTCCGTTACACCGGGGAGCTGTTTTTT
TRBV7-9	-	TRBJ1-6	-	CASSNTDNSPLHF	TGTGCCAGCAGCAATACAGACAATTCACCCCTCCACTTT
TRBV10-3	-	TRBJ2-4	-	CAISESWLDNGKNIQYF	TGTGCCATCAGTGAGTCGTGGCTAGATAACGGCAAAAACATTCAGTACTTC
TRBV19	-	TRBJ2-7	TRBD1	CASFTGTGASCEQYF	TGTGCCAGTTTTACCGGGACAGGGGCCTCTTGCGAGCAGTACTTC
TRBV29-1	-	TRBJ1-2	TRBD1	CSVKGAGYGYTF	TGCAGCGTTAAGGGGGCTGGCTATGGCTACACCTTC
TRBV2	-	TRBJ1-1	-	CASSYTEAFF	TGTGCCAGCAGCTACACTGAAGCTTTCTTT
TRBV9	-	TRBJ1-3	TRBD1	CASSVQQGNTIYF	TGTGCCAGCAGCGTACAACAGGGGAACACCATATATTTT
TRBV5-6	-	TRBJ1-2	-	CASSLAGSNYGYTF	TGTGCCAGCAGCTTGGCGGGTTCCAACTATGGCTACACCTTC
TRBV6-5	-	TRBJ2-2	TRBD2	CASGAGVTGELFF	TGTGCCAGCGGGGCGGGAGTCACCGGGGAGCTGTTTTTT
TRBV7-9	-	TRBJ1-1	-	CARDPGQLNTEAFF	TGTGCCAGGGACCCGGGACAACTGAACACTGAAGCTTTCTTT
TRBV28	once	TRBJ1-5	-	CASSLSYQPQHF	TGTGCCAGCAGTTTATCCTATCAGCCCCAGCATTTT
TRBV7-9	-	TRBJ2-1	-	CASSRSGKYPMDEQFF	TGTGCCAGCAGCCGATCCGGGAAATACCCTATGGATGAGCAGTTCTTC
TRBV28	-	TRBJ2-7	TRBD2	CASRFSGRAYEQYF	TGTGCCAGCAGATTTAGCGGGAGGGCCTACGAGCAGTACTTC
TRBV10-3	once	TRBJ2-1	TRBD1	CAISESTGGYRYNEQFF	TGTGCCATCAGTGAGTCGACAGGGGGCTACCGATACAATGAGCAGTTCTTC
TRBV19	-	TRBJ2-3	-	CASTGQHNTDTQYF	TGTGCCAGTACAGGACAGCACAACACAGATACGCAGTATTTT
TRBV4-2	-	TRBJ2-7	-	CASSQDLARTYEQYF	TGTGCCAGCAGCCAAGATCTAGCGCGTACCTACGAGCAGTACTTC
TRBV21-1	-	TRBJ1-1	-	CASSKDSPMNTEAFF	TGTGCCAGCAGCAAGGACAGCCCCATGAACACTGAAGCTTTCTTT
TRBV3-1/TRBV3-2	-	TRBJ2-1	TRBD2	CASNVAGGSVGSSYNEQFF	TGTGCCAGCAACGTAGCGGGGGGTTCTGTTGGAAGCTCCTACAATGAGCAGTTCTTC
TRBV9	few	TRBJ2-1	TRBD1	CASSGLTGGNYNEQFF	TGTGCCAGCAGCGGTCTAACAGGGGGCAATTACAATGAGCAGTTCTTC
TRBV7-9	few	TRBJ2-1	TRBD2	CASSLTGTSAYNEQFF	TGTGCCAGCAGCTTAACCGGGACTAGCGCCTACAATGAGCAGTTCTTC
TRBV28	-	TRBJ2-3	-	CASSSYVDTQYF	TGTGCCAGCAGTTCGTATGTAGATACGCAGTATTTT
TRBV3-1/TRBV3-2	-	TRBJ2-3	TRBD2	CASRRAGALGKDTQYF	TGTGCCAGCAGGAGAGCGGGGGCTCTGGGGAAGGATACGCAGTATTTT
TRBV28	-	TRBJ1-1	-	CASRLGRNTEAFF	TGTGCCAGCAGGCTAGGGAGGAACACTGAAGCTTTCTTT
TRBV4-2	-	TRBJ2-1	-	CASSHGQTSYNEQFF	TGTGCCAGCAGCCATGGACAGACATCCTACAATGAGCAGTTCTTC
TRBV5-1	-	TRBJ2-1	TRBD2	CASSLGLRGDNEQFF	TGCGCCAGCAGCTTGGGTTTGCGGGGGGACAATGAGCAGTTCTTC
TRBV3-1/TRBV3-2	-	TRBJ2-3	-	CASSHANRDFSTDTQYF	TGTGCCAGCAGCCACGCAAACCGGGACTTTAGCACAGATACGCAGTATTTT
TRBV11-2	-	TRBJ2-5	TRBD1	CASSLDTGGKETQYF	TGTGCCAGCAGCTTAGATACAGGGGGCAAGGAGACCCAGTACTTC
TRBV12-3/TRBV12-4	-	TRBJ2-7	TRBD2	CASSVAGGGEQYF	TGTGCCAGCAGTGTAGCGGGAGGGGGCGAGCAGTACTTC
TRBV20-1	-	TRBJ2-1	-	CSASRGSSYNEQFF	TGCAGTGCTAGTAGGGGTAGCTCCTACAATGAGCAGTTCTTC
TRBV10-3	-	TRBJ2-7	TRBD1	CAISWGQGQDEQYF	TGTGCCATCAGTTGGGGACAGGGTCAAGACGAGCAGTACTTC
TRBV6-5	-	TRBJ2-7	-	CASSYMGRQYF	TGTGCCAGCAGTTATATGGGGAGGCAGTACTTC
TRBV7-2	-	TRBJ2-7	-	CASSLALGVSYEQYF	TGTGCCAGCAGCTTAGCGCTGGGAGTCTCCTACGAGCAGTACTTC
TRBV19	once	TRBJ2-1	-	CASRPDGSSYNEQFF	TGTGCCAGTAGACCTGACGGGAGCTCCTACAATGAGCAGTTCTTC
TRBV19	-	TRBJ2-1	TRBD2	CASSGTSGRNNEQFF	TGTGCCAGTAGTGGGACTAGCGGGAGAAACAATGAGCAGTTCTTC
TRBV6-4	-	TRBJ2-3	TRBD2	CASSSGSASTDTQYF	TGTGCCAGCAGCAGCGGGAGCGCTAGCACAGATACGCAGTATTTT
TRBV7-2	-	TRBJ2-1	TRBD2	CASSFPGLAGGLNEQFF	TGTGCCAGCAGCTTCCCGGGACTAGCGGGGGGACTTAATGAGCAGTTCTTC
TRBV3-1/TRBV3-2	-	TRBJ2-1	TRBD2	CASSKSIAGGDNEQFF	TGTGCCAGCAGCAAGAGTATAGCGGGGGGGGATAATGAGCAGTTCTTC
TRBV27	-	TRBJ2-7	-	CASSPSNYHYEQYF	TGTGCCAGCAGCCCTTCAAACTATCACTACGAGCAGTACTTC
TRBV28	-	TRBJ2-7	TRBD1	CASSLTGDREQYF	TGTGCCAGCAGTCTGACAGGGGACCGCGAGCAGTACTTC
TRBV7-9	-	TRBJ2-6	-	CASSVDKFSGANVLTF	TGTGCCAGCAGCGTCGACAAATTCTCTGGGGCCAACGTCCTGACTTTC
TRBV2	once	TRBJ2-1	-	CASSERARLTNNEQFF	TGTGCCAGCAGTGAAAGAGCCAGATTGACTAACAATGAGCAGTTCTTC
TRBV6-2/TRBV6-3	-	TRBJ2-7	-	CASSNRATYEQYF	TGTGCCAGCAGCAACAGGGCCACCTACGAGCAGTACTTC
TRBV7-9	-	TRBJ2-1	TRBD2	CASSPLSGLHYNEQFF	TGTGCCAGCAGCCCCCTTTCGGGACTACATTACAATGAGCAGTTCTTC
TRBV27	few	TRBJ2-7	-	CASSLARQAPYEQYF	TGTGCCAGCAGTTTAGCTCGACAGGCCCCCTACGAGCAGTACTTC
TRBV19	-	TRBJ1-1	-	CASSRGLNSNTEAFF	TGTGCCAGTAGTCGTGGACTGAATTCGAACACTGAAGCTTTCTTT